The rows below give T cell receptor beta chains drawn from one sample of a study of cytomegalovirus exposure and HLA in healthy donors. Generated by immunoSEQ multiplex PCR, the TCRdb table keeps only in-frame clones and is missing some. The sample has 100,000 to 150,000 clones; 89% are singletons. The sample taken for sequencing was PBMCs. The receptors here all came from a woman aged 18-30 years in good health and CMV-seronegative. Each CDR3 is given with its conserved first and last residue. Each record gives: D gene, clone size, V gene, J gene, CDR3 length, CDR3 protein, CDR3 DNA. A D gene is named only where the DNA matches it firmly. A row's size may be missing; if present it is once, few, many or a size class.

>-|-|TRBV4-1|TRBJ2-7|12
CASSPGLAEQYF
TGCGCCAGCAGCCCAGGTTTGGCGGAGCAGTACTTC
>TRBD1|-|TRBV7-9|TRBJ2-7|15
CASSPGRQGAYEQYF
TGTGCCAGCAGCCCCGGTCGACAGGGAGCCTACGAGCAGTACTTC
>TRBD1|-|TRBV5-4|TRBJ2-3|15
CASTQGTGSTDTQYF
TGTGCCAGCACTCAGGGGACAGGGAGCACAGATACGCAGTATTTT
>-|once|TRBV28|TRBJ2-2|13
CASNGGHTGELFF
TGTGCCAGCAACGGGGGGCACACCGGGGAGCTGTTTTTT
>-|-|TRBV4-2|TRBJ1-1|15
CASSQSRARGTEAFF
TGTGCCAGCAGCCAAAGCAGGGCGCGGGGGACTGAAGCTTTCTTT
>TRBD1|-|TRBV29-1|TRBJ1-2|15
CSVGGQGQRNYGYTF
TGCAGCGTTGGGGGACAGGGGCAAAGGAACTATGGCTACACCTTC
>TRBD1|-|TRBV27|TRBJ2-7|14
CASSKDRGKNEQYF
TGTGCCAGCAGTAAGGACAGGGGAAAAAACGAGCAGTACTTC
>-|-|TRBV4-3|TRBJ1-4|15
CASSQDGGPNEKLFF
TGCGCCAGCAGCCAAGACGGAGGGCCTAATGAAAAACTGTTTTTT
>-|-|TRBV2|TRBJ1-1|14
CASSEPDRLTEAFF
TGTGCCAGCAGTGAGCCGGACAGACTCACTGAAGCTTTCTTT
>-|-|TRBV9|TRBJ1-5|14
CASSVGQGNQPQHF
TGTGCCAGCAGCGTAGGACAGGGCAATCAGCCCCAGCATTTT
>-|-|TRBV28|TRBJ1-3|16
CASSFVEQFSGNTIYF
TGTGCCAGCAGTTTTGTTGAACAGTTCTCTGGAAACACCATATATTTT
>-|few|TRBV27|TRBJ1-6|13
CASGDGGNSPLHF
TGTGCCAGCGGGGACGGGGGGAATTCACCCCTCCACTTT
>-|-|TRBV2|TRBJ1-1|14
CASRGRALNTEAFF
TGTGCCAGCAGGGGGAGGGCCCTGAACACTGAAGCTTTCTTT
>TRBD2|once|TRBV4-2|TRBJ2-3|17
CASSQEVAGGWSDTQYF
TGTGCCAGCAGCCAAGAGGTAGCGGGGGGGTGGTCAGATACGCAGTATTTT
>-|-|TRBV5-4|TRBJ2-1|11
CASSSDNEQFF
TGTGCCAGCAGCAGCGACAATGAGCAGTTCTTC
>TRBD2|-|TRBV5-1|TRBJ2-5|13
CASRTGGGETQYF
TGCGCCAGCCGGACGGGGGGAGGGGAGACCCAGTACTTC
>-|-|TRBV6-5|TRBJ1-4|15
CASSLGVGGNEKLFF
TGTGCCAGCAGTTTGGGGGTAGGGGGAAATGAAAAACTGTTTTTT
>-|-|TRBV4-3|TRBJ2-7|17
CASSQDLGRASSYEQYF
TGCGCCAGCAGCCAAGATCTGGGCAGGGCTAGCTCCTACGAGCAGTACTTC
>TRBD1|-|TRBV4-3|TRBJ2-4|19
CASSQDPQTGMVAKNIQYF
TGCGCCAGCAGCCAAGACCCCCAGACAGGGATGGTTGCCAAAAACATTCAGTACTTC
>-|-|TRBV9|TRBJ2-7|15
CASSVGGSGSYEQYF
TGTGCCAGCAGCGTAGGAGGGAGTGGCTCCTACGAGCAGTACTTC
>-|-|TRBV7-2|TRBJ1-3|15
CASSLAGRAGNTIYF
TGTGCCAGCAGCTTAGCGGGCAGGGCCGGAAACACCATATATTTT
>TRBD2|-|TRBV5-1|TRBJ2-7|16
CASSLAVAGDVGEQYF
TGCGCCAGCAGCTTGGCCGTAGCGGGAGATGTGGGTGAGCAGTACTTC
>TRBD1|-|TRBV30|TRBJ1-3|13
CAWDRAAGNTIYF
TGTGCCTGGGACAGGGCGGCTGGAAACACCATATATTTT
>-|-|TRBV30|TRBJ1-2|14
CAWSGLTNDYGYTF
TGTGCCTGGAGTGGGTTGACAAATGACTATGGCTACACCTTC
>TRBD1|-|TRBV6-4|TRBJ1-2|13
CASSTGQNYGYTF
TGTGCCAGCAGTACGGGACAGAACTATGGCTACACCTTC